These 23 T cell receptor beta chains came from one sample sequenced in a study of T cell responses to AZD1222 COVID-19 vaccine. Data came from immunoSEQ multiplex PCR; TCRdb stores just in-frame clones and leaves some out. The data hold more than 95,000 clones, with 88% observed a single time. Sample: peripheral blood, taken on day 0 of AZD1222 vaccination. The receptors originated from an adult in good health.

This clone came up once. This chain links TRBV3-1 (or the pseudogene TRBV3-2) with TRBJ2-7, with no clear D. The CDR3 totals 16 residues. The germline CDR1 and CDR2 sequences are LGHDT and YNNKEL (reference sequence). Trimming took off 1 base at V and 2 bases at J, with 15 bases between the two ends. The CDR3 nucleotides read TGTGCCAGCAGCCAAGCGGTGGGTGGCAGAACCTACGAGCAGTACTTC. This translates into CASSQAVGGRTYEQYF.

V and J are TRBV5-1 and TRBJ2-7, with D maybe TRBD2 (5 bases). The V gene's germline CDR1 is SGHRS and CDR2 YFSETQ. CDR3 length: 13 residues. Trimming pared 0 bases from V and 6 bases from J, leaving 10 bases between. The CDR3 DNA sequence: TGCGCCAGCAGCTTGGCCGAGGGTGGCGAGCAGTACTTC. Its protein is CASSLAEGGEQYF.

The CDR3 sequence: CAIGTTNNEQFF. CDR3 nucleotides: TGTGCCATCGGGACTACAAACAATGAGCAGTTCTTC. The J gene is TRBJ2-1, the V gene TRBV10-3; 7 bases are shared with TRBD2. After removal of 8 bases from V and 5 bases from J, the junction contained 3 bases not matched to a gene. Per the germline V gene, CDR1 is ENHRY and CDR2 is SYGVKD. The CDR3 runs 12 residues.

The chain recombines TRBV30 with TRBJ2-1; maybe TRBD2 (6 bases). CDR1 GTSNPN and CDR2 SVGIG come from the germline V gene (reference sequence). The CDR3 contains 14 residues. The germline V and J ends were trimmed by 0 bases and 4 bases, with 10 bases remaining between them. The CDR3 DNA sequence: TGTGCCTGGAGTGTGGCAGGGACTTACAATGAGCAGTTCTTC. Translated: CAWSVAGTYNEQFF.

CDR3 coding DNA: TGTGCCACCACAAGGGGGCGGGTAGAGACCCAGTACTTC. It yields the protein CATTRGRVETQYF. J is TRBJ2-5 and V is TRBV24-1, with 7 bases matching TRBD1. With 8 bases clipped from V and 4 bases from J, the junction kept 6 bases outside the gene matches. Germline V gene data show CDR1 as KGHDR and CDR2 as SFDVKD. The CDR3 extends over 13 amino acids.

A single count supports this clone. The rearrangement uses TRBV13 and TRBJ1-6; no firm D call. Germline values: CDR1 PRHDT, CDR2 FYEKMQ (reference sequence). The CDR3 runs to 18 residues. The V end was cut by 0 bases, the J end by 5 bases, with 17 bases between. DNA of the CDR3: TGTGCCAGCAGCTTAGGGCGGCAGACGTCAATGAATAATTCACCCCTCCACTTT. It encodes CASSLGRQTSMNNSPLHF.

This chain joins TRBV13 and TRBJ1-2; possible D gene TRBD1, 6 bases. Looked up from germline, CDR1 is PRHDT and CDR2 is FYEKMQ (reference sequence). V was trimmed by 1 base and J by 5 bases, leaving 14 bases between them. There are 15 residues in the CDR3. The CDR3 DNA is TGTGCCAGCAGCTTAGTTGGGGGGCGCGGGTATGGCTACACCTTC. It is translated as CASSLVGGRGYGYTF. The full variable domain, in which reference TRBV13 and TRBJ1-2 provide the parts outside the CDR3, is AAGVIQSPRHLIKEKRETATLKCYPIPRHDTVYWYQQGPGQDPQFLISFYEKMQSDKGSIPDRFSAQQFSDYHSELNMSSLELGDSALYFCASSLVGGRGYGYTFGSGTRLTVV.

The chain couples TRBV30 to TRBJ2-5; the match to TRBD2 covers 9 bases. V lost 0 bases to trimming and J lost 1 base; unmatched junction nucleotides: 12. The CDR3 covers 18 residues. Germline V gene lookup returns CDR1 GTSNPN and CDR2 SVGIG (reference sequence). CDR3 in DNA: TGTGCCTGGAGTGTACAAGTAGCGGGAGTCCTAATCCAAGAGACCCAGTACTTC. Protein: CAWSVQVAGVLIQETQYF.

The chain has TRBV3-1 (or the pseudogene TRBV3-2) and TRBJ2-3; perhaps TRBD2 as D (6 bases). The CDR3 covers 18 residues. V was pared by 4 bases and J by 4 bases, with 24 bases between. The V gene's germline CDR1 is LGHDT and CDR2 YNNKEL (reference sequence). The CDR3 DNA reads TGTGCCAGCAGCCCCGGATCTAGCGTTACGACGATCCCAGATACGCAGTATTTT. It encodes CASSPGSSVTTIPDTQYF.

This clone was picked up one time. V is TRBV3-1 (or the pseudogene TRBV3-2) and J is TRBJ2-5, with 7 bases matching TRBD2. The germline CDR1 and CDR2 sequences are LGHDT and YNNKEL (reference sequence). This CDR3 spans 14 amino acids. V was pared by 4 bases and J by 4 bases, with 6 bases of the junction left unmatched. CDR3 loop: CASSRGLEGETQYF. The CDR3 DNA reads TGTGCCAGCAGCCGAGGACTAGAGGGAGAGACCCAGTACTTC.

The chain joins TRBV5-5 to TRBJ1-1; TRBD1 matches at 7 bases. Losses at the gene ends were 4 bases for V and 3 bases for J; bases not matched to a gene: 3. The CDR3 extends over 13 amino acids. Germline CDR1 is SGHKS and CDR2 is YYEKEE (reference sequence). In nucleotides, the CDR3 is TGTGCCAGCAGCGTGGGGACAGACACTGAAGCTTTCTTT. Translating gives CASSVGTDTEAFF.

This rearrangement joins TRBV5-4 to TRBJ1-2; D perhaps matches TRBD1 (5 bases). CDR1 is SGHNT, CDR2 YYREEE, per germline (reference sequence). Trimming left V 4 bases short and J 4 bases short, with 11 bases between. This CDR3 spans 13 amino acids. CDR3 residues: CASSRAGGYGYTF. CDR3 in DNA: TGTGCCAGCAGCCGGGCGGGGGGCTATGGCTACACCTTC.

The chain uses TRBV3-1 (or the pseudogene TRBV3-2) and TRBJ2-3, with TRBD2 as a possible D gene (6 bases). The CDR3 runs to 12 residues. V lost 6 bases and J 4 bases, leaving 8 bases between the germline ends. The germline gives CDR1 LGHDT, CDR2 YNNKEL (reference sequence). The CDR3 DNA follows: TGTGCCAGCAGGTCTAGCGCAGATACGCAGTATTTT. It codes for CASRSSADTQYF.

V and J are TRBV6-5 and TRBJ1-1; no firm D call. V was pared by 4 bases and J by 1 base, with 7 bases between. Germline CDR1 and CDR2: MNHEY and SVGAGI. The CDR3 has 13 residues. The CDR3 nucleotides read TGTGCCAGCAGTTCCTCAGGGAACACTGAAGCTTTCTTT. Protein: CASSSSGNTEAFF.

This chain connects TRBV6-1 to TRBJ2-5; 13 nucleotides match TRBD2. Germline assignment: CDR1 MNHNS and CDR2 SASEGT. The trim removed 2 bases at V and 5 bases at J, leaving 2 bases unmatched. The CDR3 has 15 amino acids. The CDR3 protein is CASSETSGGAETQYF. The CDR3, as DNA: TGTGCCAGCAGTGAAACTAGCGGGGGGGCGGAGACCCAGTACTTC.

V gene TRBV19 combines with J gene TRBJ2-2, with TRBD1 matching over 8 bases. CDR1 and CDR2 from the germline V gene are LNHDA and SQIVND (reference sequence). CDR3 size: 15 residues. With 5 bases clipped from V and 4 bases from J, the junction kept 6 bases outside the gene matches. CDR3 coding DNA: TGTGCCAGTAGTCCCAACACAGGGGGCACCGGGGAGCTGTTTTTT. The encoded protein is CASSPNTGGTGELFF.

The V call is TRBV19, the J call TRBJ1-2; tentatively, D is TRBD1 (6 bases). The CDR3 sequence is 14 residues long. The V end lost 9 bases, the J end lost 6 bases, and 20 bases lay between the germline ends. Germline V gene sequence: CDR1 LNHDA, CDR2 SQIVND (reference sequence). In nucleotides, the CDR3 is TGTGCCAGAAAAAGGGGGTGGTCGCGGGATGGCTACACCTTC. It yields the protein CARKRGWSRDGYTF.

The chain carries TRBV21-1 and TRBJ2-5; TRBD1 is taken as the D call from the table, unchecked against the DNA. TRBV21-1 is a pseudogene locus. The CDR3 extends over 16 amino acids. This CDR3 reads CASSKTRDRAQETQYF. As DNA, the CDR3 is TGTGCCAGCAGCAAAACCCGGGACAGGGCACAAGAGACCCAGTACTTC.

The chain has TRBV7-6 and TRBJ1-6; tentative D call: TRBD1 (6 bases). CDR1 and CDR2 (germline): SGHVS, FNYEAQ. The CDR3 runs to 14 residues. V dropped 1 base and J dropped 9 bases, with 10 bases sitting between them. CDR3 DNA: TGTGCCAGCAGCTTAGATTCAGGGGTTTCACCCCTCCACTTT. It specifies CASSLDSGVSPLHF.

The rearrangement uses TRBV7-2 and TRBJ2-2; perhaps TRBD1 as D (5 bases). The V gene's germline CDR1 is SGHTA and CDR2 FQGNSA. The CDR3 spans 14 residues. Trimming removed 4 bases at V and 6 bases at J, with 12 bases between. The CDR3 here is CASSSQQGAGELFF. The CDR3 DNA sequence: TGTGCCAGCAGCTCCCAGCAGGGTGCCGGGGAGCTGTTTTTT.

The chain is built from TRBV2 and TRBJ1-2; possible D gene TRBD1, 6 bases. The CDR3 length is 14 residues. The V gene lost 4 bases and the J gene lost 2 bases, with 11 bases spanning the gap. The germline V gene has CDR1 SNHLY and CDR2 FYNNEI. The CDR3 is CASSAGQLNYGYTF. The CDR3 DNA follows: TGTGCCAGCAGTGCGGGACAATTGAACTATGGCTACACCTTC.

V and J are TRBV21-1 and TRBJ2-7; the table's D call, TRBD1, has no DNA check behind it. TRBV21-1 is assigned pseudogene status. This CDR3 contains 23 residues. CDR3 protein: CASSEKPRVVVPTVRNQTYEQYF. The CDR3, as DNA: TGTGCCAGCAGCGAAAAGCCCCGTGTAGTCGTACCGACAGTCCGAAACCAAACCTACGAGCAGTACTTC.

The chain carries TRBV7-2 and TRBJ1-5; no firm D call. V was clipped by 6 bases and J by 1 base, with 7 bases between them. The CDR3 contains 13 residues. Germline V gene sequence: CDR1 SGHTA, CDR2 FQGNSA. CDR3 DNA sequence: TGTGCCAGCAGTTCTCAGAGCAATCAGCCCCAGCATTTT. It specifies CASSSQSNQPQHF. Full variable domain (remainder filled in from reference TRBV7-2 and TRBJ1-5): GAGVSQSPSNKVTEKGKDVELRCDPISGHTALYWYRQSLGQGLEFLIYFQGNSAPDKSGLPSDRFSAERTGGSVSTLTIQRTQQEDSAVYLCASSSQSNQPQHFGDGTRLSIL.